This TCR beta chain was obtained from a study of beta chain features in type 1 diabetes listed by TCRdb under 2018. About the study as a whole: Mean age, gender distribution, total cell number and subset yield were not different between patients and healthy donors. The study compared the TCRB repertoires of sorted circulating CD4+ T cell subsets in recently diagnosed type 1 diabetes patients with those in matched healthy donors. A total of around 110,000,000 sorted cells were examined across all samples, and RNA yield correlated strongly with the number of cells per subset. Regulatory and stem cell-like memory subsets were obtained from only 8 patients and roughly eight healthy donors, while naive and central memory subsets were obtained from all 30 or so donors. Results and caveats for the whole study, not just this receptor: Because small numbers of individuals were included in the HLA sub-analyses, any influence of HLA type on TCRB rearrangement was left unresolved. Because cDNA rather than genomic DNA was sequenced, highly expressing activated cells could have been over-represented, although no difference in activation and CD3 levels was found between groups. Shorter templates might be favored by PCR, yet because patient and control samples were amplified and corrected together, any such skew would affect both groups equally. Naive, central memory and regulatory TCRB repertoires appeared to be more similar among patients than among healthy donors. A moderate but significant shortening of TCRB CDR3 length was observed in type 1 diabetes patients in all four CD4+ subsets. At VDJ recombination sites, patients with type 1 diabetes made fewer insertions and deleted more nucleotides, a pattern implying thymic rearrangement abnormalities.

Of note for this clone: Its specific antigen is unknown. No base-level quality is on record; no much larger clone is a single base apart.

Spanning cysteine to phenylalanine, the CDR3 consists of 14 amino acids. Just CDR3 DNA is preserved here, 42 bases in frame from base 1. For CDR1 and CDR2, the germline V gene lists SGHTA and FQGNSA. The junction carries 11 bases between V and J, which are trimmed by 6 bases and 0 bases respectively. The entire amount of isolated RNA was reverse transcribed using the High Capacity cDNA Reverse Transcription Kit, so the sequenced TCRB transcripts were expressed ones. Naive, central memory and regulatory T cell samples underwent deep immunoSEQ sequencing, averaging around 4 million total reads per sample. Sorted cells were lysed in RLT buffer and RNA was extracted with DNase-treated RNeasy Micro or Mini kits, depending on cell number. To prevent cross-contamination, each cell subset was processed individually, whereas patient and healthy donor samples were processed jointly. The immunoSEQ multiplex PCR was used to amplify TCRB sequences from cDNA, yielding 87-bp fragments that span the CDR3 region. The amplicons were sequenced using the Illumina HiSeq platform. Per the authors' processing: PCR bias was computationally corrected using synthetic template baselines, reads within Hamming distance 2 were collapsed, and singletons that could not be merged were discarded. By aligning reads against IMGT, V, D and J genes, CDR3 length, and insertions or deletions at six rearrangement sites were assigned. Within each subset, clonotype counts were normalized to sorted cell number, and only after that were true diversity and Gini coefficients computed with the tcR R package. The overlap coefficient, calculated on TCRB nucleotide sequences, was used to quantify repertoire sharing. TCRdb's version of the immuneACCESS table is confined to in-frame rearrangements and falls short of the full clone set. An unresolved V gene accounts for under half of the shortfall where checked; the remainder is of unknown origin. V and J calls and clone size are copied from that table; D and trimming were computed from the DNA. In this sample the table shows approximately 150,000 clones, about 13% of which occur a single time. The top ten clonotypes cover approximately 1.3% of the sample.

A single peripheral blood draw of around 0.11 L on average was collected from each donor into heparinised tubes. Naive, central memory, regulatory and stem cell-like memory CD4+ T cells were sorted on a BD FACSAria II using a panel including CD45RO, CCR7, CD25, CD127, CD95 and CD27. Purity was above 98% for every sorted population. PBMCs were isolated right away by Lymphoprep density gradient centrifugation and were stained directly, without culture. So that batch effects would be minimized, each experiment stained and sorted samples in pairs, pairing one healthy donor with one patient. In this chain, TRBV7-2 is recombined with TRBJ1-1; the D segment could be TRBD1, given 5 matching bases. The sequence was collected from a man between 18 and 35 years old with type 1 diabetes. What was sequenced was central memory CD4+ T cells from blood. The DNA sequence reads TGTGCCAGCAGAAGTGGCAGGGTGAACACTGAAGCTTTCTTT. Translated, this gives CASRSGRVNTEAFF.